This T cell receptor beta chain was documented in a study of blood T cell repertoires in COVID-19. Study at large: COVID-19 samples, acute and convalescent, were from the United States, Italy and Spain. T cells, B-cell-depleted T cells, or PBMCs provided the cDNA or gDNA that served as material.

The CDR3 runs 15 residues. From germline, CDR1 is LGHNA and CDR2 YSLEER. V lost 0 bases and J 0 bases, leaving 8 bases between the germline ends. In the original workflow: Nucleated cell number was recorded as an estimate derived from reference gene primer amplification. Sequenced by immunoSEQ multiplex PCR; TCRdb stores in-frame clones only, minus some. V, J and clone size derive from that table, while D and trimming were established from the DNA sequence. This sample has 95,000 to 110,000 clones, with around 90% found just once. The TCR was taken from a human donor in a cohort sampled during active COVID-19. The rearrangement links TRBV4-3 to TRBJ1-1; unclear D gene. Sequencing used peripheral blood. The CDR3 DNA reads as TGCGCCAGCAGCCAAGACTTTGCGATGAACACTGAAGCTTTCTTT. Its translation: CASSQDFAMNTEAFF.